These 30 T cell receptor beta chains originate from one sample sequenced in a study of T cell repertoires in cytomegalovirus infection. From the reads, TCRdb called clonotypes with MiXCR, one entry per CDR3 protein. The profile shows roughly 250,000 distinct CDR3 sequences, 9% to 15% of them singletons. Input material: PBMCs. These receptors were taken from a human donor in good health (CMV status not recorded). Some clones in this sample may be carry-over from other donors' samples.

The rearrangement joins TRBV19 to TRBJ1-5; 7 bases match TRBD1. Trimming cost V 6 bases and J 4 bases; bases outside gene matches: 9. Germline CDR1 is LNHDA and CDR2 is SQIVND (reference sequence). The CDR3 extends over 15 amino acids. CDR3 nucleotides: TGTGCCAGTAGAATTAAAGGGGGCAAAAATCAGCCCCAGCATTTT. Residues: CASRIKGGKNQPQHF.

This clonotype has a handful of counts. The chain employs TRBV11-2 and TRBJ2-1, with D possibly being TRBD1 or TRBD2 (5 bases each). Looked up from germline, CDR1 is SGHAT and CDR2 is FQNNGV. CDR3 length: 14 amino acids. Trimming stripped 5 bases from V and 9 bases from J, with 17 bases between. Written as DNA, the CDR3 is TGTGCCAGCAGCCCGGGACCACAACTTGCTGAGCAGTTCTTC. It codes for CASSPGPQLAEQFF.

The CDR3 DNA sequence: TGTGCCAGCAGCCCGGCAGGGAGTACGCAGTTCTTC. This gives the protein CASSPAGSTQFF. The J gene is TRBJ2-1, the V gene TRBV7-9; D possibly matches TRBD1 or TRBD2 (5 bases each). This CDR3 has 12 amino acids. The V end lost 5 bases, the J end lost 12 bases, and 14 bases lay between the germline ends. Germline-derived CDR1 and CDR2 are SEHNR and FQNEAQ (reference sequence).

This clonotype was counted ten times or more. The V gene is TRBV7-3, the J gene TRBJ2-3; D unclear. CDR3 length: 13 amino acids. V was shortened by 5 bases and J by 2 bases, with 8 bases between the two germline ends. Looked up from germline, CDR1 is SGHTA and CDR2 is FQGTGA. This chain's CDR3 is CASSPGPTDTQYF. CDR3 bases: TGTGCCAGCAGCCCCGGACCCACAGATACGCAGTATTTT.

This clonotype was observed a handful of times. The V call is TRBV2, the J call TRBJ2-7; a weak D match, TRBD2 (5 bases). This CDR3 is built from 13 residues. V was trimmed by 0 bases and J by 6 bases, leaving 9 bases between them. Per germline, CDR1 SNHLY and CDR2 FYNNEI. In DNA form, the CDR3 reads TGTGCCAGCAGTGAAGCAGGAGGTGGCGAGCAGTACTTC. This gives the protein CASSEAGGGEQYF.

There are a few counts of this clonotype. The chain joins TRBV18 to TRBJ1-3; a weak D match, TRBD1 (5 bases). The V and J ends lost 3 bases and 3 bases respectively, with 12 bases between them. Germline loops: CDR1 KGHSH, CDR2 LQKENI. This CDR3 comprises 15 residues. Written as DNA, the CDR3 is TGTGCCAGCTCACCCCCCGTCAGGGATGGAAACACCATATATTTT. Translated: CASSPPVRDGNTIYF. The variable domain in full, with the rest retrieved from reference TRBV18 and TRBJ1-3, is NAGVMQNPRHLVRRRGQEARLRCSPMKGHSHVYWYRQLPEEGLKFMVYLQKENIIDESGMPKERFSAEFPKEGPSILRIQQVVRGDSAAYFCASSPPVRDGNTIYFGEGSWLTVV.

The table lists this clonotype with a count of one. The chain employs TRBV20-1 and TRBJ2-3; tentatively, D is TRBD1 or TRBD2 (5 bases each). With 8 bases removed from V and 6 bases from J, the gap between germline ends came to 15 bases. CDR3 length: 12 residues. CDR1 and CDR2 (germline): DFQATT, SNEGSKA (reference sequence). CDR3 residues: CSSDAGSDTQYF. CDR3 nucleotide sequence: TGCAGTTCAGACGCAGGGAGCGATACGCAGTATTTT.

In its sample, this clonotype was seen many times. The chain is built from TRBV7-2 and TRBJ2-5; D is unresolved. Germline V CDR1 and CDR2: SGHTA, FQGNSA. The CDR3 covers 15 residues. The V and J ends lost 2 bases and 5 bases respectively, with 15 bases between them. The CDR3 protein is CASSLRLGPWETQYF. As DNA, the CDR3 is TGTGCCAGCAGCTTAAGACTTGGCCCTTGGGAGACCCAGTACTTC.

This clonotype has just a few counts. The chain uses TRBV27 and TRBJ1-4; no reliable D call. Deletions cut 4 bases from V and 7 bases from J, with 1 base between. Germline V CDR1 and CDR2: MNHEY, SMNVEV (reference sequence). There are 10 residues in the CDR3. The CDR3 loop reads CASSCEKLFF. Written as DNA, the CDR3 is TGTGCCAGCAGTTGTGAAAAACTGTTTTTT.

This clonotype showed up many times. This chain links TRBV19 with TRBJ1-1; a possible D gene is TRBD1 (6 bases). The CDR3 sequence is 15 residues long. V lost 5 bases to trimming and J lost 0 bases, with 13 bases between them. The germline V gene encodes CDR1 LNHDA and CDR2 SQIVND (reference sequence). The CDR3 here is CASSPKTGLNTEAFF. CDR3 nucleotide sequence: TGTGCCAGTAGTCCGAAGACAGGTCTGAACACTGAAGCTTTCTTT.

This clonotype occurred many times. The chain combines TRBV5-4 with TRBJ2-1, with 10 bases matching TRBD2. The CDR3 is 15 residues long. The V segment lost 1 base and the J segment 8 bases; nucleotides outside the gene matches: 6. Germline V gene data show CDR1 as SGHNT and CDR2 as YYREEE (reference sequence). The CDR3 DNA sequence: TGTGCCAGCAGCTTGAACAGCGGGAGGGCCCATGAGCAGTTCTTC. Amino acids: CASSLNSGRAHEQFF.

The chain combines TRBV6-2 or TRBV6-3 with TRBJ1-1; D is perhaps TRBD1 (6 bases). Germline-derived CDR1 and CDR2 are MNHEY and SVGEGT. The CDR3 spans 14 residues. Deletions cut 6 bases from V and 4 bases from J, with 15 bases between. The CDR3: CASRVGGRSTEAFF. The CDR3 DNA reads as TGTGCCAGCAGAGTTGGGGGCAGGAGCACTGAAGCTTTCTTT.

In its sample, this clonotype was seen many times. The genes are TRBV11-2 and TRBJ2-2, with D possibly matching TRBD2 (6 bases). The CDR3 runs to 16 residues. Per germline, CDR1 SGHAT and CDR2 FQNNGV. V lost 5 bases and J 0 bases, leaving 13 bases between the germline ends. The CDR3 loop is CASSRSGGTNTGELFF. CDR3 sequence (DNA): TGTGCCAGCAGCCGTAGTGGGGGGACGAACACCGGGGAGCTGTTTTTT.

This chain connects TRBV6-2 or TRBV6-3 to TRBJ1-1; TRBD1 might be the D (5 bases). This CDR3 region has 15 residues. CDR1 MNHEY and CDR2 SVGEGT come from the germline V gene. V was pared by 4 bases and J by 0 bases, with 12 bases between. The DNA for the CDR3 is TGTGCCAGCAGTTTTCCGGGACGAATGAACACTGAAGCTTTCTTT. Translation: CASSFPGRMNTEAFF.

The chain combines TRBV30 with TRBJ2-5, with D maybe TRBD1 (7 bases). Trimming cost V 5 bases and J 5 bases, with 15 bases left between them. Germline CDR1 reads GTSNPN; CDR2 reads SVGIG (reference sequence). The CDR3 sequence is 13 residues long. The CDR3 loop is CAWVQGSGETQYF. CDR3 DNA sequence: TGTGCCTGGGTACAGGGGAGCGGGGAGACCCAGTACTTC.

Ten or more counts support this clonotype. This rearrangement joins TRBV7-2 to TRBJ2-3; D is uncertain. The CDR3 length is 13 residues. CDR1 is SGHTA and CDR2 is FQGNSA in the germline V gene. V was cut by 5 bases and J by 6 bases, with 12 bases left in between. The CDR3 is CASSHPSVDTQYF. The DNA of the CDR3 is TGTGCCAGCAGCCATCCTTCTGTGGATACGCAGTATTTT.

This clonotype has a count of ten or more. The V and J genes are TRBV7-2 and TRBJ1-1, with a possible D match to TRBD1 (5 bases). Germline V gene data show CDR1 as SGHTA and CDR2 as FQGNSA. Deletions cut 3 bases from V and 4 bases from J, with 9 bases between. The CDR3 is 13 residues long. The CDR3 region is CASSLGGSTEAFF. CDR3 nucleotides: TGTGCCAGCAGCTTGGGGGGGAGCACTGAAGCTTTCTTT.

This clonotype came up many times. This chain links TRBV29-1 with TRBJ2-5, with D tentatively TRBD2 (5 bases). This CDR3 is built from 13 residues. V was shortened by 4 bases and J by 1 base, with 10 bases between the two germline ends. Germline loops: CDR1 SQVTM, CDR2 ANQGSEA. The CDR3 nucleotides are TGCAGCGTTGCGGGGAGCGGCCAAGAGACCCAGTACTTC. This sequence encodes CSVAGSGQETQYF.

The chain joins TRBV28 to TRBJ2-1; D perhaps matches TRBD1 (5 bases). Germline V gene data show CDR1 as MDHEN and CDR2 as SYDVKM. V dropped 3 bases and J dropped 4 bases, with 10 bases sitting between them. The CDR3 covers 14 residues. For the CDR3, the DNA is TGTGCCAGCAGTTTCAGGGCGATTTACAATGAGCAGTTCTTC. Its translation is CASSFRAIYNEQFF. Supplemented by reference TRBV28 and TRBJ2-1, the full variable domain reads DVKVTQSSRYLVKRTGEKVFLECVQDMDHENMFWYRQDPGLGLRLIYFSYDVKMKEKGDIPEGYSVSREKKERFSLILESASTNQTSMYLCASSFRAIYNEQFFGPGTRLTVL.

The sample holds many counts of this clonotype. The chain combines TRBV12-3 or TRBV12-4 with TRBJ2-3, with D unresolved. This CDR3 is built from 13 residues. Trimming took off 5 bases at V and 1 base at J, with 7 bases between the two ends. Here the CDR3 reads CASSPIRTDTQYF. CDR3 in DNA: TGTGCCAGCAGTCCCATACGCACAGATACGCAGTATTTT.

The CDR3 is CASRRTGITEAFF. For the CDR3, the DNA is TGCGCCAGCAGGAGGACAGGGATCACTGAAGCTTTCTTT. The rearrangement joins TRBV4-3 to TRBJ1-1, with 8 bases aligning to TRBD1. Germline V lookup: CDR1 LGHNA, CDR2 YSLEER. The CDR3 consists of 13 residues. The V and J ends lost 6 bases and 4 bases, in that order; junction bases with no gene match: 4.

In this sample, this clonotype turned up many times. The CDR3 region has the DNA TGTGCCAGCAGTTACTCTGCACTCCTAGCGGGGTCCTACAATGAGCAGTTCTTC. Its translation is CASSYSALLAGSYNEQFF. The chain employs TRBV6-2 or TRBV6-3 and TRBJ2-1; 9 bases fit TRBD2. The V gene end was trimmed by 0 bases and the J gene end by 1 base; junction bases not matched to a gene: 7. The CDR3 covers 18 residues. In germline, CDR1 is MNHEY, CDR2 SVGEGT.

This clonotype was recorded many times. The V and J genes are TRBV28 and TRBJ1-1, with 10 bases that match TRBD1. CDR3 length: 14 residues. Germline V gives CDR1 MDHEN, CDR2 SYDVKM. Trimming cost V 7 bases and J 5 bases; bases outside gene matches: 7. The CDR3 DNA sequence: TGTGCCAGCACCTTTGACAGGGGGCGGACTGAAGCTTTCTTT. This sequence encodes CASTFDRGRTEAFF. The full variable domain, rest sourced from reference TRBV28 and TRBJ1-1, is DVKVTQSSRYLVKRTGEKVFLECVQDMDHENMFWYRQDPGLGLRLIYFSYDVKMKEKGDIPEGYSVSREKKERFSLILESASTNQTSMYLCASTFDRGRTEAFFGQGTRLTVV.

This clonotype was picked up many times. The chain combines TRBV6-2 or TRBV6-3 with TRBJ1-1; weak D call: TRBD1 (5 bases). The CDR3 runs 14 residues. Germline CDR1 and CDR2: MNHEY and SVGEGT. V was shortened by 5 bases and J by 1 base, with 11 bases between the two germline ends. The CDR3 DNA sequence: TGTGCCAGCAGTCAGCGGGGCCGGAACACTGAAGCTTTCTTT. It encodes CASSQRGRNTEAFF.

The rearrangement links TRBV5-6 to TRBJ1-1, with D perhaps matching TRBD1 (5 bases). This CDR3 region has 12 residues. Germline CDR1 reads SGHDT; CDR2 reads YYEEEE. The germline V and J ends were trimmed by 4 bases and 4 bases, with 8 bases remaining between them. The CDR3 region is CASSGQSTEAFF. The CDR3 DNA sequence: TGTGCCAGCAGCGGACAATCCACTGAAGCTTTCTTT.

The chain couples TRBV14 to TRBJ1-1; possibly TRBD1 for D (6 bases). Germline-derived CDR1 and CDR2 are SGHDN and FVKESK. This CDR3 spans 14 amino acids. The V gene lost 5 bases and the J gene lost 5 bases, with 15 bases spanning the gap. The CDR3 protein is CASSSTGWGTEAFF. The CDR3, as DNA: TGTGCCAGCAGCTCCACAGGGTGGGGAACTGAAGCTTTCTTT.

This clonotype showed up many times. The CDR3 DNA follows: TGTGCCAGCAGCTTAGTGTCAAGGTCAACCTACGAGCAGTACTTC. Amino acid sequence: CASSLVSRSTYEQYF. This rearrangement joins TRBV7-2 to TRBJ2-7; unclear D gene. CDR1 is SGHTA and CDR2 is FQGNSA in the germline V gene. The V gene lost 1 base and the J gene lost 2 bases, with 12 bases spanning the gap. The CDR3 runs to 15 residues.

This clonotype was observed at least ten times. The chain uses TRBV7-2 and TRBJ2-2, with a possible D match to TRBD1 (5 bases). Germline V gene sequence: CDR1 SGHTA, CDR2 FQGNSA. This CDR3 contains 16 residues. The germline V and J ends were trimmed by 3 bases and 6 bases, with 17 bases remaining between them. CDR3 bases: TGTGCCAGCAGCTTCCGAAGGGGCGGTGCCGCCGGGGAGCTGTTTTTT. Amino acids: CASSFRRGGAAGELFF.

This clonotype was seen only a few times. The CDR3 protein is CASSQDTGANVLTF. The CDR3 DNA is TGCGCCAGCAGCCAAGATACTGGGGCCAACGTCCTGACTTTC. This chain connects TRBV4-3 to TRBJ2-6; D gene unclear. The CDR3 runs to 14 residues. Trimming took 0 bases from V and 2 from J, leaving 2 bases between them. Germline lookup yields CDR1 LGHNA and CDR2 YSLEER.

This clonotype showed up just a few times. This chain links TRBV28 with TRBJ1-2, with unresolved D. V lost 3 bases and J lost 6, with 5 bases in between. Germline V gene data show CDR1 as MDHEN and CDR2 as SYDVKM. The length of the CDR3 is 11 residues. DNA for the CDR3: TGTGCCAGCAGTTTGGAACATGGCTACACCTTC. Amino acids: CASSLEHGYTF.